This T cell receptor beta chain was sequenced in a study of OX40 agonist ivuxolimab in advanced cancers. Comments on this clone: What it binds is not known.

Overall study findings and caveats: Clonal expansion from baseline to week 6 occurred in both CD4+ and CD8+ T cells.

Sequencing was performed with immunoSEQ multiplex PCR; in TCRdb, only in-frame clones are kept and a portion is missing. The sample includes around 70,000 clones, 75% to 90% seen only once; the top ten take roughly 7.1%. Germline lookup yields CDR1 SNHLY and CDR2 FYNNEI. This CDR3 comprises 15 residues. Trimming took 2 bases from V and 0 from J; bases not matched to a gene: 3. V and J are TRBV2 and TRBJ2-5; 7 bases agree with TRBD1. The TCR originated in an adult with an advanced solid tumor such as melanoma, head and neck, liver or kidney cancer. Sequences were derived from CD4+ or CD8+ T cells sorted from blood, sampled in a trial of the OX40 agonist ivuxolimab. CDR3 sequence: CASSERGQYQETQYF. The CDR3 DNA reads as TGTGCCAGCAGTGAAAGGGGACAGTACCAAGAGACCCAGTACTTC.